This T cell receptor beta chain was profiled in a study of cytomegalovirus exposure and HLA in healthy donors. Study-level points and caveats: Available immune exposure information covered CMV serostatus only. For TCR beta chains, V- and J-gene trimming was later linked to a missense DCLRE1C variant.

The germline V gene encodes CDR1 GTSNPN and CDR2 SVGIG (reference sequence). The CDR3 length is 12 residues. V was clipped by 2 bases and J by 16 bases; unmatched bases: 10. Worth noting for this clone: Its antigen is unidentified.

Researchers ran the PCR with 60 Vbeta and 13 Jbeta primers. This table comes from immunoSEQ multiplex PCR, and its TCRdb copy is limited to in-frame clones, with some not included. The data hold approximately 100,000 clones, with roughly 77% observed a single time. Healthy individuals who donated bone marrow served as the donors. The chain recombines TRBV30 with TRBJ2-1, with 8 bases fitting TRBD1. Sequenced: PBMCs. The receptor comes from a woman aged 18-29 years in good health and CMV-seropositive. CDR3 nucleotide sequence: TGTGCCTGGAGTACTATGACAGGGGACGCATTCTTC. Amino acid sequence: CAWSTMTGDAFF.